This is a list of T cell receptor beta chains from one sample in a study of blood T cells in healthy people across ages. TCRdb passed the 5' RACE reads through MiXCR, listing each CDR3 protein once. The sample has 1.2 million to 1.5 million distinct CDR3 sequences; 59% are singletons. The specimen sequenced was blood. The receptors were gathered from a man aged 18 to 29 in good health. The CDR3 runs from the conserved cysteine through the conserved F or W. The order of the fields is J gene, CDR3 length, D gene, V gene, clone size, CDR3 protein, CDR3 DNA. A D gene is named only where the DNA matches it firmly. Clone size is shown for a subset of rows, as once, few, many or a class of expanded clone.

J gene: TRBJ2-5; CDR3 length: 12; D gene: .; V gene: TRBV20-1; clone size: few; CDR3 protein: CSASASQETQYF; CDR3 DNA: TGCAGTGCAAGCGCCAGCCAAGAGACCCAGTACTTC
J gene: TRBJ2-5; CDR3 length: 14; D gene: TRBD1; V gene: TRBV20-1; clone size: many; CDR3 protein: CSARKGTGDETQYF; CDR3 DNA: TGCAGTGCTAGAAAGGGGACAGGGGACGAGACCCAGTACTTC
J gene: TRBJ2-3; CDR3 length: 13; D gene: .; V gene: TRBV10-3; clone size: .; CDR3 protein: CAISGEGTDTQYF; CDR3 DNA: TGTGCCATCAGTGGGGAGGGCACAGATACGCAGTATTTT
J gene: TRBJ2-1; CDR3 length: 15; D gene: TRBD2; V gene: TRBV20-1; clone size: few; CDR3 protein: CSARAGLDRYNEQFF; CDR3 DNA: TGCAGTGCTAGAGCCGGACTAGATCGCTACAATGAGCAGTTCTTC
J gene: TRBJ2-7; CDR3 length: 13; D gene: .; V gene: TRBV29-1; clone size: few; CDR3 protein: CSAQRLGGYEQYF; CDR3 DNA: TGCAGCGCCCAACGGCTAGGGGGCTACGAGCAGTACTTC
J gene: TRBJ2-7; CDR3 length: 18; D gene: .; V gene: TRBV4-3; clone size: few; CDR3 protein: CASSQDSSIRWGSYEQYF; CDR3 DNA: TGCGCCAGCAGCCAAGATAGTTCAATCCGGTGGGGAAGCTACGAGCAGTACTTC
J gene: TRBJ2-3; CDR3 length: 15; D gene: .; V gene: TRBV5-1; clone size: .; CDR3 protein: CASRGLGGLVDTQYF; CDR3 DNA: TGCGCCAGCAGGGGTCTCGGGGGTTTAGTAGATACGCAGTATTTT
J gene: TRBJ1-1; CDR3 length: 12; D gene: .; V gene: TRBV7-9; clone size: .; CDR3 protein: CASSTRNTEAFF; CDR3 DNA: TGTGCCAGCAGCACAAGGAACACTGAAGCTTTCTTT
J gene: TRBJ2-7; CDR3 length: 16; D gene: TRBD2; V gene: TRBV6-6; clone size: .; CDR3 protein: CATAGTSGIPPYEQYF; CDR3 DNA: TGTGCCACCGCCGGGACTAGCGGGATACCTCCCTACGAGCAGTACTTC
J gene: TRBJ1-1; CDR3 length: 13; D gene: .; V gene: TRBV6-5; clone size: .; CDR3 protein: CASSRLTNTEAFF; CDR3 DNA: TGTGCCAGCAGCAGACTTACGAACACTGAAGCTTTCTTT
J gene: TRBJ2-5; CDR3 length: 14; D gene: .; V gene: TRBV5-5; clone size: .; CDR3 protein: CASSMTALQETQYF; CDR3 DNA: TGTGCCAGCAGCATGACGGCGCTCCAAGAGACCCAGTACTTC
J gene: TRBJ2-1; CDR3 length: 14; D gene: .; V gene: TRBV6-6; clone size: .; CDR3 protein: CASSSRESYNEQFF; CDR3 DNA: TGTGCCAGCAGTTCCCGGGAGAGTTACAATGAGCAGTTCTTC
J gene: TRBJ2-1; CDR3 length: 13; D gene: TRBD2; V gene: TRBV12-3/TRBV12-4; clone size: .; CDR3 protein: CASSLATSGRQFF; CDR3 DNA: TGTGCCAGCAGTTTGGCGACTAGCGGGAGGCAGTTCTTC
J gene: TRBJ1-2; CDR3 length: 16; D gene: TRBD1; V gene: TRBV10-3; clone size: many; CDR3 protein: CAISISDPGQGYGYTF; CDR3 DNA: TGTGCCATCAGTATCTCTGATCCGGGACAGGGCTATGGCTACACCTTC
J gene: TRBJ1-2; CDR3 length: 11; D gene: .; V gene: TRBV12-5; clone size: .; CDR3 protein: CANRSFYGYTF; CDR3 DNA: TGTGCTAATAGATCTTTCTATGGCTACACCTTC
J gene: TRBJ2-3; CDR3 length: 13; D gene: .; V gene: TRBV20-1; clone size: few; CDR3 protein: CSARGLGTDTQYF; CDR3 DNA: TGCAGTGCTAGAGGGTTGGGGACAGATACGCAGTATTTT
J gene: TRBJ1-4; CDR3 length: 17; D gene: .; V gene: TRBV6-1; clone size: .; CDR3 protein: CASRPEEGHATNEKLFF; CDR3 DNA: TGTGCCAGCAGACCTGAGGAGGGACATGCAACTAATGAAAAACTGTTTTTT
J gene: TRBJ1-6; CDR3 length: 21; D gene: TRBD1; V gene: TRBV29-1; clone size: .; CDR3 protein: CSVEPPPGQGDHPRAGSPLHF; CDR3 DNA: TGCAGCGTTGAGCCCCCCCCGGGACAGGGGGACCATCCTCGCGCCGGTTCACCCCTCCACTTT
J gene: TRBJ2-7; CDR3 length: 13; D gene: .; V gene: TRBV10-3; clone size: few; CDR3 protein: CAISDPVSYEQYF; CDR3 DNA: TGTGCCATCAGTGATCCAGTCTCCTACGAGCAGTACTTC
J gene: TRBJ2-1; CDR3 length: 13; D gene: TRBD2; V gene: TRBV29-1; clone size: .; CDR3 protein: CSTWGGAGDEQFF; CDR3 DNA: TGCAGCACATGGGGGGGAGCTGGGGATGAGCAGTTCTTC
J gene: TRBJ2-5; CDR3 length: 16; D gene: TRBD2; V gene: TRBV5-1; clone size: .; CDR3 protein: CASSLELAGQSPAQYF; CDR3 DNA: TGCGCCAGCAGCTTGGAGTTAGCGGGGCAATCTCCGGCCCAGTACTTC
J gene: TRBJ2-7; CDR3 length: 14; D gene: TRBD1; V gene: TRBV2; clone size: .; CDR3 protein: CASILTGGSYEQYF; CDR3 DNA: TGTGCCAGCATTCTGACAGGGGGCAGTTACGAGCAGTACTTC
J gene: TRBJ2-7; CDR3 length: 13; D gene: .; V gene: TRBV10-2; clone size: few; CDR3 protein: CASREQGDYEQYF; CDR3 DNA: TGCGCCAGCAGGGAACAGGGTGACTACGAGCAGTACTTC
J gene: TRBJ2-3; CDR3 length: 15; D gene: .; V gene: TRBV29-1; clone size: .; CDR3 protein: CSVRGGDNYPDTQYF; CDR3 DNA: TGCAGCGTGCGAGGGGGGGACAATTACCCAGATACGCAGTATTTT
J gene: TRBJ2-7; CDR3 length: 15; D gene: TRBD1; V gene: TRBV7-2; clone size: .; CDR3 protein: CASSSLGQGFYEQYF; CDR3 DNA: TGTGCCAGCAGCTCCCTGGGACAGGGTTTTTACGAGCAGTACTTC
J gene: TRBJ2-7; CDR3 length: 15; D gene: .; V gene: TRBV6-5; clone size: .; CDR3 protein: CASSPYSGTTYEQYF; CDR3 DNA: TGTGCCAGCAGTCCATACTCAGGGACGACCTACGAGCAGTACTTC
J gene: TRBJ2-3; CDR3 length: 15; D gene: .; V gene: TRBV7-9; clone size: .; CDR3 protein: CASSHRGLGGDTQYF; CDR3 DNA: TGTGCCAGCAGCCACAGGGGACTGGGGGGAGATACGCAGTATTTT
J gene: TRBJ2-7; CDR3 length: 13; D gene: .; V gene: TRBV18; clone size: .; CDR3 protein: CASSPPETYEQYF; CDR3 DNA: TGTGCCAGCTCACCTCCCGAGACTTACGAGCAGTACTTC
J gene: TRBJ1-1; CDR3 length: 14; D gene: TRBD1; V gene: TRBV5-1; clone size: many; CDR3 protein: CASSLTGANTEAFF; CDR3 DNA: TGTGCCAGCAGCTTGACAGGGGCGAACACTGAAGCTTTCTTT
J gene: TRBJ1-1; CDR3 length: 12; D gene: .; V gene: TRBV6-1; clone size: few; CDR3 protein: CASSEISGEAFF; CDR3 DNA: TGTGCCAGTAGTGAAATCTCGGGTGAAGCTTTCTTT
J gene: TRBJ1-5; CDR3 length: 15; D gene: .; V gene: TRBV2; clone size: .; CDR3 protein: CASSLTGPSGQPQHF; CDR3 DNA: TGTGCCAGCAGCCTAACCGGCCCCTCGGGACAGCCCCAGCATTTT
J gene: TRBJ2-5; CDR3 length: 15; D gene: .; V gene: TRBV6-5; clone size: few; CDR3 protein: CASSTSPGRRETQYF; CDR3 DNA: TGTGCCAGCAGTACCTCCCCGGGGCGCAGGGAGACCCAGTACTTC
J gene: TRBJ1-2; CDR3 length: 16; D gene: TRBD1; V gene: TRBV28; clone size: once; CDR3 protein: CASSPLEDRGNYGYTF; CDR3 DNA: TGTGCCAGCAGTCCCCTCGAGGACAGGGGAAACTATGGCTACACCTTC
J gene: TRBJ2-3; CDR3 length: 15; D gene: TRBD2; V gene: TRBV5-4; clone size: .; CDR3 protein: CASSPEGLGSWTQYF; CDR3 DNA: TGTGCCAGCAGCCCGGAGGGACTAGGTAGTTGGACGCAGTATTTT
J gene: TRBJ2-2; CDR3 length: 12; D gene: .; V gene: TRBV7-9; clone size: many; CDR3 protein: CASSLVPGELFF; CDR3 DNA: TGTGCCAGCAGCTTAGTCCCCGGGGAGCTGTTTTTT
J gene: TRBJ2-7; CDR3 length: 13; D gene: TRBD1; V gene: TRBV11-2; clone size: .; CDR3 protein: CASSLHRGYEQYF; CDR3 DNA: TGTGCCAGCAGCTTACACAGGGGATACGAGCAGTACTTC
J gene: TRBJ2-1; CDR3 length: 14; D gene: .; V gene: TRBV28; clone size: .; CDR3 protein: CASPRAGAHNEQFF; CDR3 DNA: TGTGCATCTCCTCGGGCGGGGGCCCACAATGAGCAGTTCTTC
J gene: TRBJ1-2; CDR3 length: 13; D gene: .; V gene: TRBV21-1; clone size: few; CDR3 protein: CASSKAGNGGYTF; CDR3 DNA: TGTGCCAGCAGCAAAGCCGGGAATGGTGGCTACACCTTC
J gene: TRBJ1-1; CDR3 length: 14; D gene: .; V gene: TRBV6-5; clone size: .; CDR3 protein: CASSTQTENTEAFF; CDR3 DNA: TGTGCCAGCAGTACCCAGACAGAGAACACTGAAGCTTTCTTT
J gene: TRBJ1-2; CDR3 length: 17; D gene: .; V gene: TRBV6-6; clone size: once; CDR3 protein: CASSSPPRQVSNYGYTF; CDR3 DNA: TGTGCCAGCAGTTCCCCCCCCCGACAGGTTTCTAACTATGGCTACACCTTC
J gene: TRBJ2-7; CDR3 length: 13; D gene: .; V gene: TRBV12-3/TRBV12-4; clone size: .; CDR3 protein: CASSSFRRGEQYF; CDR3 DNA: TGTGCCAGCAGTTCCTTCAGGAGGGGTGAGCAGTACTTC
J gene: TRBJ1-1; CDR3 length: 14; D gene: .; V gene: TRBV6-1; clone size: .; CDR3 protein: CASSELGHGAEAFF; CDR3 DNA: TGTGCCAGCAGTGAATTAGGGCATGGTGCTGAAGCTTTCTTT
J gene: TRBJ2-1; CDR3 length: 14; D gene: .; V gene: TRBV20-1; clone size: .; CDR3 protein: CSARGGSGANEQFF; CDR3 DNA: TGCAGTGCTAGAGGGGGGTCAGGGGCGAATGAGCAGTTCTTC
J gene: TRBJ2-7; CDR3 length: 14; D gene: TRBD2; V gene: TRBV27; clone size: .; CDR3 protein: CASSLIGGKAEQYF; CDR3 DNA: TGTGCCAGCAGTTTAATCGGGGGGAAGGCCGAGCAGTACTTC
J gene: TRBJ1-5; CDR3 length: 14; D gene: .; V gene: TRBV12-3/TRBV12-4; clone size: .; CDR3 protein: CASSHQVFSQPQHF; CDR3 DNA: TGTGCCAGCAGCCACCAGGTTTTCAGTCAGCCCCAGCATTTT